The 19 T cell receptor beta chains below all came from one sample that was sequenced in a study of graft-versus-host responses after intestinal transplantation. The protocol was immunoSEQ multiplex PCR, while the TCRdb copy is restricted to in-frame clones and leaves out a portion. The table records more than 10,000 clones, approximately 30% of them present only once. Sequencing used alloreactive CD4+ T cells from a mixed lymphocyte reaction culture, obtained before transplantation. As to subset: CFSE-low proliferating T cells sorted from roughly six-day pre-transplant mixed lymphocyte reaction (GvH or HvG direction). These receptors all come from a human patient who was an organ donor for intestinal transplantation.

The V call is TRBV7-9, the J call TRBJ1-4, with TRBD1 matching 7 bases. Per the germline V gene, CDR1 is SEHNR and CDR2 is FQNEAQ (reference sequence). The V and J ends lost 1 base and 8 bases, in that order; junction bases with no gene match: 4. The CDR3 runs 14 residues. For the CDR3, the DNA is TGTGCCAGCAGCTTAGGACAGGGTTGGGAAAAACTGTTTTTT. Protein product: CASSLGQGWEKLFF.

The V and J genes are TRBV6-1 and TRBJ2-5, with TRBD2 as a possible D gene (5 bases). CDR3 length equals 14 residues. Germline lookup yields CDR1 MNHNS and CDR2 SASEGT. With 4 bases removed from V and 5 bases from J, the gap between germline ends came to 14 bases. The CDR3 reads CASSGPGILETQYF. DNA for the CDR3: TGTGCCAGCAGTGGACCCGGGATTCTGGAGACCCAGTACTTC.

The genes are TRBV5-1 and TRBJ2-1, with TRBD2 identical over 12 bases. Germline V lookup: CDR1 SGHRS, CDR2 YFSETQ. J lost 9 bases, V lost 3 bases, and 10 bases had no gene match. CDR3 length equals 16 residues. CDR3 amino acids: CASSSHGLAGGLEQFF. The CDR3 DNA reads as TGCGCCAGCAGCTCTCACGGGCTAGCGGGGGGGCTTGAGCAGTTCTTC.

This clone ranks as medium-sized. The chain recombines TRBV27 with TRBJ2-7, with 8 bases that match TRBD2. The CDR3 spans 15 residues. Germline lookup yields CDR1 MNHEY and CDR2 SMNVEV (reference sequence). J gave up 2 bases and V 3 bases, and 6 bases lay outside the gene matches. The CDR3, as DNA: TGTGCCAGCAGTTTCCGGGAGGGAGGCCCCTACGAGCAGTACTTC. Amino acids: CASSFREGGPYEQYF.

CDR3 region: CASSITGPSQPQHF. The CDR3 coding sequence is TGTGCCAGTAGTATAACAGGGCCCAGTCAGCCCCAGCATTTT. The chain is built from TRBV19 and TRBJ1-5; D possibly corresponds to TRBD1 (6 bases). Trimming removed 2 bases at V and 6 bases at J, with 11 bases between. Per germline, CDR1 LNHDA and CDR2 SQIVND (reference sequence). CDR3 length: 14 amino acids. Supplemented by reference TRBV19 and TRBJ1-5, the full variable domain reads DGGITQSPKYLFRKEGQNVTLSCEQNLNHDAMYWYRQDPGQGLRLIYYSQIVNDFQKGDIAEGYSVSREKKESFPLTVTSAQKNPTAFYLCASSITGPSQPQHFGDGTRLSIL.

By sample fraction, this clone is medium-sized. This chain links TRBV6-5 with TRBJ1-1; maybe TRBD1 (6 bases). The germline V gene has CDR1 MNHEY and CDR2 SVGAGI. Trimming took off 2 bases at V and 1 base at J, with 8 bases between the two ends. The CDR3 spans 14 residues. CDR3 coding DNA: TGTGCCAGCAGTTACGGGGGCGGGAACACTGAAGCTTTCTTT. As protein: CASSYGGGNTEAFF.

The V call is TRBV29-1, the J call TRBJ1-2; 10 positions agree with TRBD1. CDR1 and CDR2 (germline): SQVTM, ANQGSEA. The trim removed 3 bases at V and 7 bases at J, leaving 5 bases unmatched. CDR3 length: 13 amino acids. The DNA of the CDR3 is TGCAGCGTTGATAGGGACAGGGGCAGTGGCTACACCTTC. This translates into CSVDRDRGSGYTF.

The sample holds a few counts of this clone. A junction end diverges from the germline sequence, so it may reflect a read error. The V call is TRBV4-1, the J call TRBJ2-2; D not resolved. Germline CDR1 is MGHRA and CDR2 is YSYEKL. The CDR3 is made up of 13 amino acids. The CDR3 protein is CASSPSNTGELFF. CDR3 DNA sequence: TGTGCCAGCAGCCCCTCGAACACCGGGGAGCTGTTTTTT.

Judged by abundance, this clone is medium-sized. This chain uses TRBV11-2 with TRBJ1-1; D unclear. The CDR3 is made up of 17 amino acids. Germline CDR1 and CDR2: SGHAT and FQNNGV. The V and J ends lost 1 base and 4 bases respectively, with 19 bases between them. CDR3 amino acids: CASSLVGSTPRATEAFF. CDR3 coding DNA: TGTGCCAGCAGCTTAGTAGGATCCACACCGAGGGCCACTGAAGCTTTCTTT.

The chain combines TRBV30 with TRBJ1-1; D gene unclear. V was shortened by 5 bases and J by 0 bases, with 10 bases between the two germline ends. This CDR3 has 13 amino acids. Germline CDR1 and CDR2: GTSNPN and SVGIG (reference sequence). CDR3 in amino acids: CAWARDLNTEAFF. The DNA of the CDR3 is TGTGCCTGGGCCCGGGATCTGAACACTGAAGCTTTCTTT.

This clone is termed medium-sized. The V and J genes are TRBV5-4 and TRBJ1-3; tentative D call: TRBD1 (5 bases). V dropped 0 bases and J dropped 1 base, with 5 bases sitting between them. The CDR3 sequence is 14 residues long. From germline, CDR1 is SGHNT and CDR2 YYREEE (reference sequence). This chain's CDR3 is CASSLGTSGNTIYF. The CDR3 bases are TGTGCCAGCAGCTTGGGGACATCTGGAAACACCATATATTTT.

Judged by abundance, this clone is medium-sized. V gene TRBV2 combines with J gene TRBJ2-5; possibly TRBD1 for D (6 bases). In germline, CDR1 is SNHLY, CDR2 FYNNEI. The CDR3 totals 13 residues. With 7 bases removed from V and 5 bases from J, the gap between germline ends came to 14 bases. CDR3 residues: CASNFARGETQYF. For the CDR3, the DNA is TGTGCCAGCAATTTCGCAAGGGGGGAGACCCAGTACTTC.

Concerning this clone: At one of its ends the junction is not consistent with the germline gene, which may arise from a read error. This sample also contains other DNA sequences that code for the same CDR3. The rearrangement links TRBV4-1 to TRBJ1-5; D unclear. The germline CDR1 and CDR2 sequences are MGHRA and YSYEKL. CDR3 length equals 15 residues. The CDR3 DNA sequence: TGCGCCAGCAGTCAAGTTGGGCAGCTCAATCAGCCCCAGCATTTT. It translates to CASSQVGQLNQPQHF.

The chain combines TRBV29-1 with TRBJ2-1; D is undetermined. The CDR3 totals 13 residues. The V end lost 4 bases, the J end lost 3 bases, and 10 bases lay between the germline ends. From germline, CDR1 is SQVTM and CDR2 ANQGSEA. CDR3 protein: CSVVSPNYNEQFF. The CDR3 DNA reads TGCAGCGTTGTTTCACCTAACTACAATGAGCAGTTCTTC.

By proportion, this clone is medium-sized (0.01 to 0.1%). J is TRBJ2-7 and V is TRBV19; 8 bases align to TRBD1. The CDR3 runs 13 residues. CDR1 and CDR2 (germline): LNHDA, SQIVND (reference sequence). Trimming removed 10 bases from V and 2 bases from J; junction bases left unmatched: 7. CDR3 amino acids: CATRQGSTYEQYF. DNA of the CDR3: TGTGCCACTAGACAGGGGAGTACCTACGAGCAGTACTTC.

This clone was counted a few times. The gene calls are TRBV4-3 and TRBJ1-3; D remains unclear. The CDR3 is 14 residues long. Germline lookup yields CDR1 LGHNA and CDR2 YSLEER. V gave up 1 base and J gave up 11 bases, with 15 bases separating them. DNA of the CDR3: TGCGCCAGCAGCCAAGTCCCAGGCGAATCCGCCATATATTTT. Encoded protein: CASSQVPGESAIYF.

The chain recombines TRBV6-5 with TRBJ1-6, with 7 bases fitting TRBD1. Trimming at V came to 8 bases and at J to 7 bases, leaving 5 bases not matched to a gene. CDR1 MNHEY and CDR2 SVGAGI come from the germline V gene. This CDR3 comprises 13 residues. CDR3 bases: TGTGCCAGCTCACAGGGGATAAATTCACCCCTCCACTTT. Its protein product is CASSQGINSPLHF.

This clone has a handful of counts. This chain joins TRBV5-1 and TRBJ1-4; the match to TRBD1 covers 8 bases. Trimming at V came to 5 bases and at J to 2 bases, leaving 5 bases not matched to a gene. Germline values: CDR1 SGHRS, CDR2 YFSETQ. The CDR3 consists of 15 residues. The CDR3 nucleotides read TGCGCCAGCAGAGAGACAGGGGTGACTAATGAAAAACTGTTTTTT. This translates into CASRETGVTNEKLFF.

In its sample, this clone is medium-sized. V gene TRBV7-9 combines with J gene TRBJ1-1, with D possibly matching TRBD1 (5 bases). V dropped 3 bases and J dropped 7 bases, with 18 bases sitting between them. The germline V gene encodes CDR1 SEHNR and CDR2 FQNEAQ (reference sequence). This CDR3 is built from 15 residues. CDR3 nucleotides: TGTGCCAGCAGCTTGGGGTTTACAGGATACTATGAAGCTTTCTTT. Its translation is CASSLGFTGYYEAFF. Looking up the rest from reference TRBV7-9 and TRBJ1-1 gives the full variable domain: DTGVSQNPRHKITKRGQNVTFRCDPISEHNRLYWYRQTLGQGPEFLTYFQNEAQLEKSRLLSDRFSAERPKGSFSTLEIQRTEQGDSAMYLCASSLGFTGYYEAFFGQGTRLTVV.